A single sample is the source of the 20 T cell receptor beta chains below, sequenced in a study of T cells in Graves' hyperthyroidism and ophthalmopathy (dated by TCRdb to between 2019 and 2020). The receptor library was made with multiplex PCR. For sequencing, an Illumina HiSeq 2000 was employed. The TCR beta CDR3 regions were amplified from RNA transcripts. The first round of RT-PCR for the TCR CDR3 was performed with the HTBI primer set and the Qiagen OneStep RT-PCR kit. TCRdb trimmed public reads at Q25 via fastp, called clones via MiXCR and kept in-frame beta chains. Identical CDR3 protein sequences are pooled into one entry, listed with their most common genes and DNA. Counted in this sample were nearly 110,000 distinct CDR3 sequences; roughly 15% of them appeared once. The leading ten clones occupy less than 50% of the sample. The sequencing input was blood. The origin of the receptors is a woman aged 45-65 years with Graves' hyperthyroidism.

Note on this clonotype: A much larger clone is a single base away; this may be a read error. This sequence joins TRBV29-1 and TRBJ2-1; 11 bases are shared with TRBD2. Germline V gives CDR1 SQVTM, CDR2 ANQGSEA. The CDR3 length is 14 residues. The CDR3 loop reads CSATPGLAVNGQFF. The DNA for the CDR3 is TGCAGCGCTACTCCGGGACTAGCGGTCAATGGGCAGTTCTTC.

The sample holds many counts of this clonotype. The gene calls are TRBV20-1 and TRBJ1-6, with 11 bases fitting TRBD1. The CDR3 extends over 15 amino acids. With V trimmed by 4 bases and J by 9 bases, 8 bases remained unmatched. CDR1 DFQATT and CDR2 SNEGSKA come from the germline V gene (reference sequence). The DNA of the CDR3 is TGCAGTGCTACGACTACGGGACAGGGGGGTTCACCCCTCCACTTT. It translates to CSATTTGQGGSPLHF.

This clonotype was seen many times. The gene calls are TRBV6-1 and TRBJ2-1; possibly TRBD1 or TRBD2 for D (5 bases each). The V and J ends lost 5 bases and 5 bases respectively, with 13 bases between them. Germline-derived CDR1 and CDR2 are MNHNS and SASEGT. The CDR3 spans 14 residues. The CDR3 region has the DNA TGTGCCAGCAGTTCACTGGGACCAGACAATGAGCAGTTCTTC. It translates to CASSSLGPDNEQFF.

In its sample, this clonotype was seen many times. This sequence joins TRBV20-1 and TRBJ2-1; D is unresolved. This CDR3 has 11 residues. The germline CDR1 and CDR2 sequences are DFQATT and SNEGSKA (reference sequence). The V end was cut by 2 bases, the J end by 12 bases, with 11 bases between. The CDR3 protein is CSARIGVWQFF. CDR3 sequence (DNA): TGCAGTGCTAGAATAGGAGTTTGGCAGTTCTTC.

The chain joins TRBV6-5 to TRBJ1-1, with no clear D. V shed 2 bases and J shed 0 bases, with 7 bases lying between them. The CDR3 loop spans 14 amino acids. Germline CDR1 MNHEY, CDR2 SVGAGI. CDR3 DNA: TGTGCCAGCAGTTACACAATAATGAACACTGAAGCTTTCTTT. It specifies CASSYTIMNTEAFF.

This clonotype was observed many times. The chain has TRBV28 and TRBJ2-1, with 11 bases lining up with TRBD2. Germline values: CDR1 MDHEN, CDR2 SYDVKM. The CDR3 length is 15 residues. With 7 bases clipped from V and 5 bases from J, the junction kept 7 bases outside the gene matches. CDR3 sequence reads: CASNRGTSGDNEQFF. The CDR3, as DNA: TGTGCCAGCAACCGGGGGACTAGCGGCGACAATGAGCAGTTCTTC.

This clonotype was detected ten times or more. The CDR3 protein is CASSFQINRGEQYF. In DNA form, the CDR3 reads TGTGCCAGCAGCTTCCAAATTAATAGAGGGGAGCAGTACTTC. This chain uses TRBV11-2 with TRBJ2-7; D is possibly TRBD2 (5 bases). Trimming stripped 3 bases from V and 7 bases from J, with 16 bases between. This CDR3 spans 14 amino acids. CDR1 and CDR2 (germline): SGHAT, FQNNGV.

This clonotype has at least ten counts. J is TRBJ2-5 and V is TRBV9, with 12 bases fitting TRBD2. This CDR3 spans 16 amino acids. Germline V gene lookup returns CDR1 SGDLS and CDR2 YYNGEE. Unmatched junction bases numbered 7, after V lost 3 bases and J lost 4 bases. The CDR3 DNA reads TGTGCCAGCAGCGCCAACCTAGCGGGAGGGGTAGAGACCCAGTACTTC. Translating gives CASSANLAGGVETQYF.

This clonotype showed up many times. The chain has TRBV29-1 and TRBJ2-5; the D call may be TRBD1 or TRBD2 (5 bases each). Per germline, CDR1 SQVTM and CDR2 ANQGSEA. V lost 6 bases, J lost 13 bases, and 18 bases lay in between. The CDR3 sequence is 11 residues long. CDR3 in amino acids: CSVPDGTTWYF. The CDR3 DNA follows: TGCAGCGTCCCCGACGGGACGACGTGGTACTTC.

V gene TRBV2 combines with J gene TRBJ2-3; 16 bases are a match to TRBD2. Germline V gene lookup returns CDR1 SNHLY and CDR2 FYNNEI. Trimming cost V 5 bases and J 4 bases; bases outside gene matches: 9. The CDR3 contains 18 residues. The CDR3 DNA follows: TGTGCCAGCAGTACCCCGGGACTAGCGGGAGGGGGTCCAGATACGCAGTATTTT. It translates to CASSTPGLAGGGPDTQYF.

The table lists this clonotype with many counts. The rearrangement joins TRBV7-9 to TRBJ1-6; D is ambiguous. V shed 5 bases and J shed 7 bases, with 15 bases lying between them. The CDR3 contains 15 residues. CDR1 SEHNR and CDR2 FQNEAQ come from the germline V gene (reference sequence). In nucleotides, the CDR3 is TGTGCCAGCAGCCCTCATGGAGGGAGGAATTCACCCCTCCACTTT. Its translation is CASSPHGGRNSPLHF.

This clonotype showed up many times. The V and J genes are TRBV28 and TRBJ2-1, with unresolved D. The CDR3 is made up of 13 amino acids. Germline V gene lookup returns CDR1 MDHEN and CDR2 SYDVKM. With 3 bases removed from V and 4 bases from J, the gap between germline ends came to 7 bases. The CDR3 DNA follows: TGTGCCAGCAGTTTTCAGCTTTACAATGAGCAGTTCTTC. Encoded protein: CASSFQLYNEQFF. Combining the CDR3 with reference TRBV28 and TRBJ2-1 gives the whole variable domain DVKVTQSSRYLVKRTGEKVFLECVQDMDHENMFWYRQDPGLGLRLIYFSYDVKMKEKGDIPEGYSVSREKKERFSLILESASTNQTSMYLCASSFQLYNEQFFGPGTRLTVL.

This clonotype was found many times. The junction and the germline gene differ at one end; a read error may be behind it. The chain has TRBV29-1 and TRBJ2-5; D ambiguous. Per the germline V gene, CDR1 is SQVTM and CDR2 is ANQGSEA. This CDR3 spans 14 amino acids. The CDR3 protein is CSVEPDTFQETRYF. The DNA of the CDR3 is TGCAGCGTTGAACCAGACACATTCCAAGAGACCCGGTACTTC.

The chain employs TRBV5-1 and TRBJ2-7, with a tentative D call TRBD1 (5 bases). This CDR3 is built from 15 residues. Trimming took 2 bases from V and 0 from J, leaving 12 bases between them. The germline V gene has CDR1 SGHRS and CDR2 YFSETQ. The CDR3 DNA reads as TGCGCCAGCAGCTTTGGTGACAGTTCCTCCTACGAGCAGTACGTC. It is translated as CASSFGDSSSYEQYV.

This clonotype showed up many times. The V and J genes are TRBV10-3 and TRBJ1-6, with D perhaps TRBD1 (5 bases). CDR3 length equals 12 residues. Germline V CDR1 and CDR2: ENHRY, SYGVKD. Trimming removed 10 bases from V and 7 bases from J, with 11 bases in between. The CDR3 DNA reads TGTGCCACCAGGGTTGGAAATTCACCCCTCCACTTT. It translates to CATRVGNSPLHF.

V gene TRBV11-2 combines with J gene TRBJ2-5; 7 nucleotides align to TRBD2. J was trimmed by 4 bases and V by 6 bases; bases with no gene match: 11. This CDR3 has 15 amino acids. CDR1 and CDR2 (germline): SGHAT, FQNNGV. CDR3 sequence: CASSRRDYKGETQYF. DNA of the CDR3: TGTGCCAGCAGTCGGCGGGACTATAAGGGAGAGACCCAGTACTTC. The full variable domain, its missing parts supplied by reference TRBV11-2 and TRBJ2-5, is EAGVAQSPRYKIIEKRQSVAFWCNPISGHATLYWYQQILGQGPKLLIQFQNNGVVDDSQLPKDRFSAERLKGVDSTLKIQPAKLEDSAVYLCASSRRDYKGETQYFGPGTRLLVL.

In its sample, this clonotype was seen many times. The genes are TRBV3-1 and TRBJ2-1, with TRBD2 matching over 9 bases. After removal of 10 bases from V and 5 bases from J, the junction contained 9 bases not matched to a gene. Germline V lookup: CDR1 LGHDT, CDR2 YNNKEL (reference sequence). This CDR3 comprises 14 residues. The CDR3 protein is CATGRLAGHNEQFF. The CDR3 DNA follows: TGTGCCACCGGGCGGCTAGCGGGACACAATGAGCAGTTCTTC.

This clonotype has at least ten counts. The V call is TRBV30, the J call TRBJ2-7, with D possibly TRBD1 on 5 matching bases. With 4 bases removed from V and 3 bases from J, the gap between germline ends came to 10 bases. Per germline, CDR1 GTSNPN and CDR2 SVGIG (reference sequence). The CDR3 length is 12 residues. CDR3 bases: TGTGCCTGGAACAGCGACAGCTACGAGCAGTACTTC. Translated: CAWNSDSYEQYF.

This clonotype has ten or more counts. The DNA of the CDR3 is TGTGCCAGCAGCCTCGGACCGCCACAGGCTGAGCAGTTCTTC. Protein: CASSLGPPQAEQFF. The rearrangement uses TRBV12-3 or TRBV12-4 and TRBJ2-1; D is possibly TRBD1 (5 bases). V lost 6 bases to trimming and J lost 9 bases, with 18 bases between them. CDR3 length equals 14 residues.

This chain connects TRBV6-1 to TRBJ2-7, with D unclear. The germline gives CDR1 MNHNS, CDR2 SASEGT. Deletions cut 8 bases from V and 5 bases from J, with 4 bases between. The CDR3 spans 9 residues. CDR3 amino acids: CASRHEQYF. The CDR3 nucleotides read TGTGCCAGCCGCCACGAGCAGTACTTC.